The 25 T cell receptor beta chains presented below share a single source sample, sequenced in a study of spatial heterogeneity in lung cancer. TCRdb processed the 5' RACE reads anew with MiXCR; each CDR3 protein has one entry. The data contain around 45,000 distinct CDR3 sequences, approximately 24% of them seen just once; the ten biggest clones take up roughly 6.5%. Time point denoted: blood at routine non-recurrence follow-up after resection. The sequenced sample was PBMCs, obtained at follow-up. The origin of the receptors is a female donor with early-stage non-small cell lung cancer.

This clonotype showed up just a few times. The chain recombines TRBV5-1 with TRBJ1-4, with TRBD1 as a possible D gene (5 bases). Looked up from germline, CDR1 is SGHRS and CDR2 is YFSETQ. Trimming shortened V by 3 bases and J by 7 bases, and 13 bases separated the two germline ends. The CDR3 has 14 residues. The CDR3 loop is CASSSTLDTEKLFF. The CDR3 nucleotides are TGCGCCAGCAGCTCTACGTTGGACACTGAAAAACTGTTTTTT.

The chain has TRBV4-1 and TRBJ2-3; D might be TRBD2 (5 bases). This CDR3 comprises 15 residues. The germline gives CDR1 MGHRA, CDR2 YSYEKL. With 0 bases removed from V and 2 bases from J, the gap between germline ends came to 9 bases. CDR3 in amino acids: CASSQDPGYTDTQYF. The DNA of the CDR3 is TGCGCCAGCAGCCAAGATCCGGGATACACAGATACGCAGTATTTT.

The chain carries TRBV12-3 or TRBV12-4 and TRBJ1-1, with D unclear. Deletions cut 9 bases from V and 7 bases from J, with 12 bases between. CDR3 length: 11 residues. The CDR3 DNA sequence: TGTGCCAGTTCCCTTCGGCGTGAAGCTTTCTTT. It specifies CASSLRREAFF.

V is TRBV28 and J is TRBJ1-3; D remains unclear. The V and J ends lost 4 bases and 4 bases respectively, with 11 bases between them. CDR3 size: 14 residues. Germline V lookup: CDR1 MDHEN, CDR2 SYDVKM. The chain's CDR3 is CASSSERAGNTIYF. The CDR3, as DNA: TGTGCCAGCAGTTCCGAGAGGGCAGGAAACACCATATATTTT.

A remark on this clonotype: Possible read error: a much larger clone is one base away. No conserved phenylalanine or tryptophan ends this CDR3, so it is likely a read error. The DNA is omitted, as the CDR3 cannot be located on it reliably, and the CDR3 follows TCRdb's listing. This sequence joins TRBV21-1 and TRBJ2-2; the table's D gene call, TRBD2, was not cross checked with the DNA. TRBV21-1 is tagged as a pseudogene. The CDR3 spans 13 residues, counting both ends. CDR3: CASTAAGSGELFL.

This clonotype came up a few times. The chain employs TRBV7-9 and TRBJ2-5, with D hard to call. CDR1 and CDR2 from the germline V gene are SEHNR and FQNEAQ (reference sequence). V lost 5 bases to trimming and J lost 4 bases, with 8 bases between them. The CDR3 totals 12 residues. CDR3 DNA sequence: TGTGCCAGCAGCGATAAACGAGAGACCCAGTACTTC. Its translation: CASSDKRETQYF.

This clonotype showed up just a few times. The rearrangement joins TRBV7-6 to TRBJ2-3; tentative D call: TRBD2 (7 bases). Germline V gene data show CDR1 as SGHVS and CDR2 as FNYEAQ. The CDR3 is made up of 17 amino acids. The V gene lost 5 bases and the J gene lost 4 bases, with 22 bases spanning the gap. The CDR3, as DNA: TGTGCCAGCAGCGTACGGGGGGCCCCGGAGGGGCCAGATACGCAGTATTTT. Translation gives CASSVRGAPEGPDTQYF.

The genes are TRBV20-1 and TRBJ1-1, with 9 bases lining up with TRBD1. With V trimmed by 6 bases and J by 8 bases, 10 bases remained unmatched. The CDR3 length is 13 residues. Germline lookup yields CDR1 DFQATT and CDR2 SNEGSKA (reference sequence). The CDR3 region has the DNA TGCAGTGCCACTTTTACAGGGGGCGGGGAAGCTTTCTTT. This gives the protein CSATFTGGGEAFF.

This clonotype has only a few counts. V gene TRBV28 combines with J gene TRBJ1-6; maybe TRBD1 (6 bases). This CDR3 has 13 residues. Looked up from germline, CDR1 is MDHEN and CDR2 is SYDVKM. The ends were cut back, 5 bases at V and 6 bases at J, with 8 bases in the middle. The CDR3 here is CASSTGSNSPLHF. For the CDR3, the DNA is TGTGCCAGCAGTACAGGGTCTAATTCACCCCTCCACTTT.

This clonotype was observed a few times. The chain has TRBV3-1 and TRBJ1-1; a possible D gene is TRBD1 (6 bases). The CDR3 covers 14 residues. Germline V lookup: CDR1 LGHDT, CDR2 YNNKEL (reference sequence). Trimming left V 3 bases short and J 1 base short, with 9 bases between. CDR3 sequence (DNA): TGTGCCAGCAGCCATCAGGGGACGAACACTGAAGCTTTCTTT. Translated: CASSHQGTNTEAFF.

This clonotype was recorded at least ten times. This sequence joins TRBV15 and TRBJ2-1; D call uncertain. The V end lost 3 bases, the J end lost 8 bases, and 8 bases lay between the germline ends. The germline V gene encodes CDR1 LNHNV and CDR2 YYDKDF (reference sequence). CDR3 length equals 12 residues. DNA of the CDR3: TGTGCCACCAGCAGGGTTGGGGATGAGCAGTTCTTC. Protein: CATSRVGDEQFF.

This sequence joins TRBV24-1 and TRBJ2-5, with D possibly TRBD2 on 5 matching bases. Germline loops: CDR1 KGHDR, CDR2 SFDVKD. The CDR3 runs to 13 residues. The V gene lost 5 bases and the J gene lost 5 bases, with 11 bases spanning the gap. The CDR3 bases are TGTGCCACCAGTGGCGGGTATGGGGAGACCCAGTACTTC. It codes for CATSGGYGETQYF.

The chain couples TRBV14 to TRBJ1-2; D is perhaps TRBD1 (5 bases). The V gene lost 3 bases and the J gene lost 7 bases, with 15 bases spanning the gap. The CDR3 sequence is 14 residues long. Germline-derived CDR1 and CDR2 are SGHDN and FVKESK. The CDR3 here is CASSQRGTLGGYTF. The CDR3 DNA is TGTGCCAGCAGCCAGCGGGGGACGTTGGGTGGCTACACCTTC.

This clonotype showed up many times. This CDR3 reads CASSQVAQGNEQFF. CDR3 nucleotide sequence: TGCGCCAGCAGCCAAGTGGCACAGGGCAATGAGCAGTTCTTC. V is TRBV4-1 and J is TRBJ2-1; TRBD1 is a possible D gene (6 bases). The V gene's germline CDR1 is MGHRA and CDR2 YSYEKL. The CDR3 runs 14 residues. Trimming removed 1 base at V and 6 bases at J, with 10 bases between.

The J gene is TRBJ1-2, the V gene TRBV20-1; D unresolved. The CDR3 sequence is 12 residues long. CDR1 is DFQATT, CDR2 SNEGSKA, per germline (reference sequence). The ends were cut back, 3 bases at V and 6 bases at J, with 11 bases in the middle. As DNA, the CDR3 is TGCAGTGCTAGGGTGATAGACCATGGCTACACCTTC. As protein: CSARVIDHGYTF.

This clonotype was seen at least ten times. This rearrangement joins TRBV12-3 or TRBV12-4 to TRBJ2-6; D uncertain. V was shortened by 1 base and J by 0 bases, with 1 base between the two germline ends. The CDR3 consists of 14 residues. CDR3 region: CASSLGSGANVLTF. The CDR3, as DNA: TGTGCCAGCAGTTTAGGCTCTGGGGCCAACGTCCTGACTTTC.

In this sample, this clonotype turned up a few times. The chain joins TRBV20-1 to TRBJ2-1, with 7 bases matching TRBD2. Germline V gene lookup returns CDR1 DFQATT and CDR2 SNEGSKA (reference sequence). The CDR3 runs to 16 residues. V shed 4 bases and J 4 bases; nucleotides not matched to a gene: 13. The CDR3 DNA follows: TGCAGTGCTACCCTCGGCGGACTAGATACATACAATGAGCAGTTCTTC. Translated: CSATLGGLDTYNEQFF.

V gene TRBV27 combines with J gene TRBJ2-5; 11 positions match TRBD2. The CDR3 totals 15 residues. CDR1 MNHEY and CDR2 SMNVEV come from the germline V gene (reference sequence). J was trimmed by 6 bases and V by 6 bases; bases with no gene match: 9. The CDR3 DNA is TGTGCCAGCAGCACAAGATTAGCGGGGGGGCAGACCCAGTACTTC. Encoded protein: CASSTRLAGGQTQYF.

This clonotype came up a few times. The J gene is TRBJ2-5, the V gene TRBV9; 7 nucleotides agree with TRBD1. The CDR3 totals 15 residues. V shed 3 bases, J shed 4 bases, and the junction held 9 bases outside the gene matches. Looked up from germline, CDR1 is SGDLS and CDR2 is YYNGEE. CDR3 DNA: TGTGCCAGCAGCGAGGGGGCGACAGGGAGAGAGACCCAGTACTTC. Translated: CASSEGATGRETQYF.

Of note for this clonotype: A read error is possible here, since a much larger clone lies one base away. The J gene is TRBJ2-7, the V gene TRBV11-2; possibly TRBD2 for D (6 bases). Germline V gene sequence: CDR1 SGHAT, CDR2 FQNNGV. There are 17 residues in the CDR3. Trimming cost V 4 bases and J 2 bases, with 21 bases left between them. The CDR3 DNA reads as TGTGCCAGCAGCTCTTTTTCATGCGGGAAAAAGACCTACGAGCAGTACTTC. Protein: CASSSFSCGKKTYEQYF. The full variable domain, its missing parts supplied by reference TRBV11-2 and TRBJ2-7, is EAGVAQSPRYKIIEKRQSVAFWCNPISGHATLYWYQQILGQGPKLLIQFQNNGVVDDSQLPKDRFSAERLKGVDSTLKIQPAKLEDSAVYLCASSSFSCGKKTYEQYFGPGTRLTVT.

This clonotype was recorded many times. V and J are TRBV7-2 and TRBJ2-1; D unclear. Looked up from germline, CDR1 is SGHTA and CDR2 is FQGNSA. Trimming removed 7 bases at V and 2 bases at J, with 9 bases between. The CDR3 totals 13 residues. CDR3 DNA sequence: TGTGCCAGCAACATTATTCCCTACAATGAGCAGTTCTTC. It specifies CASNIIPYNEQFF.

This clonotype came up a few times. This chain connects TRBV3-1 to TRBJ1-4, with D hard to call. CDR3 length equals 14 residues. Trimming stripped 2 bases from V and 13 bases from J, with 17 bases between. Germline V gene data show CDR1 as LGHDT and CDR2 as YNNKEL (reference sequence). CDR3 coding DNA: TGTGCCAGCAGCCAATGGGCGGATCAGGCGGGACTGTTTTTT. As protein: CASSQWADQAGLFF.

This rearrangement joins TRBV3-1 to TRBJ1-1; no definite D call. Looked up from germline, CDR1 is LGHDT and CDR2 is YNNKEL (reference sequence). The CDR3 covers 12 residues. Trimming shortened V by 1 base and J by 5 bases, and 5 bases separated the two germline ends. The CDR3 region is CASSQAGTEAFF. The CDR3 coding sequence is TGTGCCAGCAGCCAAGCGGGAACTGAAGCTTTCTTT.

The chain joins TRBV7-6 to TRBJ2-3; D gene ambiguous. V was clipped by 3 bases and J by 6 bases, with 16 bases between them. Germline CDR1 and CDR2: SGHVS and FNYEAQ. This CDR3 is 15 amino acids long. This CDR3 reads CASSLAPGSTDTQYF. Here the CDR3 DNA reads TGTGCCAGCAGCTTGGCCCCCGGATCAACGGATACGCAGTATTTT.

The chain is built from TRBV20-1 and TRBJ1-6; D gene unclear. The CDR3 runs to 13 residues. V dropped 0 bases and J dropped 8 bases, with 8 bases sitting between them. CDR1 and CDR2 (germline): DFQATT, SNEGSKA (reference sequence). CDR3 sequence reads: CSARDLRDSPLHF. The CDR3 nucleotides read TGCAGTGCTAGAGATCTTAGAGATTCACCCCTCCACTTT.